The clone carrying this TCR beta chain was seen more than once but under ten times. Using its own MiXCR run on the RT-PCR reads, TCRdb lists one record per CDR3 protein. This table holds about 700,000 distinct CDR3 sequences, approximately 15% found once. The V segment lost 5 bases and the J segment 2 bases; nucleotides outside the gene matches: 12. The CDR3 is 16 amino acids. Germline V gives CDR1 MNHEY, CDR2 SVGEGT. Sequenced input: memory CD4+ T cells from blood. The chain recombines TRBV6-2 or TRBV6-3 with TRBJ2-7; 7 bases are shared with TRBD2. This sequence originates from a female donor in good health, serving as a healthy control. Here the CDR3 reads CASSPHRPGGTYEQYF. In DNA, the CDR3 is TGTGCCAGCAGTCCCCACAGGCCGGGGGGAACCTACGAGCAGTACTTC.